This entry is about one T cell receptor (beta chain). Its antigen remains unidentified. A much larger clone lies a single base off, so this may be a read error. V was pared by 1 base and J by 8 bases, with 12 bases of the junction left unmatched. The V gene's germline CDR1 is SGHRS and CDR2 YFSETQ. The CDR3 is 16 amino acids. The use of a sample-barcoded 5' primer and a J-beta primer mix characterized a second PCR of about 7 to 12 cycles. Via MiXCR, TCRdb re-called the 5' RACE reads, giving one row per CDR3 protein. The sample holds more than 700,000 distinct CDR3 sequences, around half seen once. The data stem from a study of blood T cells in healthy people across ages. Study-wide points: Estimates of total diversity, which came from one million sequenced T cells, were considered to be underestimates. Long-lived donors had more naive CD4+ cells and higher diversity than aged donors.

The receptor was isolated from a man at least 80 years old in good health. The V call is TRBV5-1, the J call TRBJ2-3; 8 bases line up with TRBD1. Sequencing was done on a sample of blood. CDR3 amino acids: CASSLTVTGDTGTQYF. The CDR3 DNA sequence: TGCGCCAGCAGCTTGACCGTGACAGGGGACACCGGTACGCAGTATTTT.